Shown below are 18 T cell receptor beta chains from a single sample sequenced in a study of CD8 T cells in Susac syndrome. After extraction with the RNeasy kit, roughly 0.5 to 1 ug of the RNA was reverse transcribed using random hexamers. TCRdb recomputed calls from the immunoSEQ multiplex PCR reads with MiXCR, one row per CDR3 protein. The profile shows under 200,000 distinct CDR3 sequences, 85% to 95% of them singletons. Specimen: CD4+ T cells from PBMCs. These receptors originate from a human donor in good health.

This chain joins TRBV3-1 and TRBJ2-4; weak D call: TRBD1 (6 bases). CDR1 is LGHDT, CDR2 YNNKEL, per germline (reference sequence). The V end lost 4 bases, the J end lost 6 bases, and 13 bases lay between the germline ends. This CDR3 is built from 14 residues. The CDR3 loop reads CASSPQTGRNIQYF. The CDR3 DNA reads TGTGCCAGCAGCCCACAGACAGGCCGAAACATTCAGTACTTC.

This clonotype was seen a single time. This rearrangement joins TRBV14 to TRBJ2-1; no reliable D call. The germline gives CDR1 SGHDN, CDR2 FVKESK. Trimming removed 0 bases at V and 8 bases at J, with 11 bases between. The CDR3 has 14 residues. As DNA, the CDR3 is TGTGCCAGCAGCCAAGATCAAGCCAGGCATGAGCAGTTCTTC. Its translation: CASSQDQARHEQFF.

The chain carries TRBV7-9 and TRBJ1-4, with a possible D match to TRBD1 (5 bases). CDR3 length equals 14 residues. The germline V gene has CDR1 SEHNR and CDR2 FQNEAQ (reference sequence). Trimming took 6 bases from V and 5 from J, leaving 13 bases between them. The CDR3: CASRPDKLNEKLFF. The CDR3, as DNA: TGTGCCAGCAGACCGGACAAGCTGAATGAAAAACTGTTTTTT.

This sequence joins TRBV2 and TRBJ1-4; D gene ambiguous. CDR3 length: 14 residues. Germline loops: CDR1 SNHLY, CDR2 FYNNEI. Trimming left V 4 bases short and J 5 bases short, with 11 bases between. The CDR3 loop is CASSAGFRNEKLFF. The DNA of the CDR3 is TGTGCCAGCAGTGCGGGATTCCGGAATGAAAAACTGTTTTTT.

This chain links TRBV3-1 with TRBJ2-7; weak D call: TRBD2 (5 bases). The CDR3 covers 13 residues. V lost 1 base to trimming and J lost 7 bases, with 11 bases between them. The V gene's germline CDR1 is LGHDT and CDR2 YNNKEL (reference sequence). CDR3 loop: CASSQVAGTEQYV. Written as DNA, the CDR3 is TGTGCCAGCAGCCAAGTGGCGGGTACGGAGCAGTACGTC.

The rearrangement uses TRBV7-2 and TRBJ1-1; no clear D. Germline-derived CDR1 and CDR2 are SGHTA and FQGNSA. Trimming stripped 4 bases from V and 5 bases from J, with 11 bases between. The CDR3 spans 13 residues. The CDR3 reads CASSSWTGTEAFF. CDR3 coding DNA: TGTGCCAGCAGCTCCTGGACTGGAACTGAAGCTTTCTTT. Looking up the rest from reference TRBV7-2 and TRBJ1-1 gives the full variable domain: GAGVSQSPSNKVTEKGKDVELRCDPISGHTALYWYRQSLGQGLEFLIYFQGNSAPDKSGLPSDRFSAERTGGSVSTLTIQRTQQEDSAVYLCASSSWTGTEAFFGQGTRLTVV.

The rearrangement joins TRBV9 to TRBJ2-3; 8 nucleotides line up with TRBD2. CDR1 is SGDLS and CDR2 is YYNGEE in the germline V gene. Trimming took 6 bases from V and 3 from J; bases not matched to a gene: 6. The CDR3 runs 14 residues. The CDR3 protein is CASTGGLVTDTQYF. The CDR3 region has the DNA TGTGCCAGCACGGGGGGGCTGGTGACAGATACGCAGTATTTT.

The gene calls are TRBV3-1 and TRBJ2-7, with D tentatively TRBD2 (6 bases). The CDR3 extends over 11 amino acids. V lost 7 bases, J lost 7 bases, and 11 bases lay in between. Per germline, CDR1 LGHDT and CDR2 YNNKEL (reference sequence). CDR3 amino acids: CASKLAGEQYV. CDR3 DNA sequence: TGTGCCAGCAAGCTCGCGGGGGAGCAGTACGTC.

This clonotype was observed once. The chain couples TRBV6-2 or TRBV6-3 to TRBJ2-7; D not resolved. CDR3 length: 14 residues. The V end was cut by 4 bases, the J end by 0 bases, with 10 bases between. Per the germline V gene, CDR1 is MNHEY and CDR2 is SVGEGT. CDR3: CASSSQPPSYEQYV. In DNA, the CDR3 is TGTGCCAGCAGTTCGCAGCCCCCCTCCTACGAGCAGTACGTC.

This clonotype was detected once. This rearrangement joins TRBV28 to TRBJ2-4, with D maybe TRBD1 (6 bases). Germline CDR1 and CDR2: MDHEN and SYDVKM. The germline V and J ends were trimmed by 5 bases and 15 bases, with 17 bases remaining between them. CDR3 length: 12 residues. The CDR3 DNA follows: TGTGCCAGCAGTCCTGGGACATCCGGACGGTACTTC. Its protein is CASSPGTSGRYF.

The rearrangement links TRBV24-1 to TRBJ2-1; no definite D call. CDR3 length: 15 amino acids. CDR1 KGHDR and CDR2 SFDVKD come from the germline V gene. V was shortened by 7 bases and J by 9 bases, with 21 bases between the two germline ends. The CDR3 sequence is CATSDDTLGNGEQFF. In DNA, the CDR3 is TGTGCCACCAGCGATGATACGTTGGGAAATGGTGAGCAGTTCTTC.

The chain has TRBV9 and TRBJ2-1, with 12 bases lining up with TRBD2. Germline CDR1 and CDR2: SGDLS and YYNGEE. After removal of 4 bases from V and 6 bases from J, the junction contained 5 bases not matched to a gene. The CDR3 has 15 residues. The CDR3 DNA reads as TGTGCCAGCAGCCCACGGACTAGCGGGGCCAATGAGCAGTTCTTC. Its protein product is CASSPRTSGANEQFF.

CDR3 sequence reads: CSAKGQLHTYEQYF. The CDR3 region has the DNA TGCAGTGCTAAAGGCCAACTACATACCTACGAGCAGTACTTC. The chain recombines TRBV20-1 with TRBJ2-7; D is undetermined. Germline V gives CDR1 DFQATT, CDR2 SNEGSKA (reference sequence). CDR3 length: 14 residues. Trimming left V 4 bases short and J 2 bases short, with 15 bases between.

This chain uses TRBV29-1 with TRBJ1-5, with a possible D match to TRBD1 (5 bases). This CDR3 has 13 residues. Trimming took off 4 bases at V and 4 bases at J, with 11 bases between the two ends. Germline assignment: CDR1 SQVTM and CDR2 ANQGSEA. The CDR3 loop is CSVAVGTNQPQHF. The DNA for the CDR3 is TGCAGCGTTGCGGTGGGGACTAATCAGCCCCAGCATTTT.

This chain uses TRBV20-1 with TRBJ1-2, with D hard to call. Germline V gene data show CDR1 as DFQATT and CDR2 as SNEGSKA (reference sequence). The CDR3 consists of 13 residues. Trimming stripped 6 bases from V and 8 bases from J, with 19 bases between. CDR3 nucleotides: TGCAGTGCCGGTCTGGAGGGAGGGCTAGGCTACACCTTC. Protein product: CSAGLEGGLGYTF.

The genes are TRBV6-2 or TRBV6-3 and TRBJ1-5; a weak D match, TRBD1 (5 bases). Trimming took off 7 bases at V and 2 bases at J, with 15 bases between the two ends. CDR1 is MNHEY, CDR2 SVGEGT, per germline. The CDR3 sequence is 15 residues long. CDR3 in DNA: TGTGCCAGCATGCCAGCGCAGGGTGGCAATCAGCCCCAGCATTTT. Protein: CASMPAQGGNQPQHF.

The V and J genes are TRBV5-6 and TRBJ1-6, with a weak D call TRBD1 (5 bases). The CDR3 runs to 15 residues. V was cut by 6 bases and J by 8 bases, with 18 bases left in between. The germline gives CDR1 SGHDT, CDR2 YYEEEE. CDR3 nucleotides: TGTGCCAGCACCTCAGGGCTCTCTTCGGATTCACCCCTCCACTTT. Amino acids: CASTSGLSSDSPLHF.

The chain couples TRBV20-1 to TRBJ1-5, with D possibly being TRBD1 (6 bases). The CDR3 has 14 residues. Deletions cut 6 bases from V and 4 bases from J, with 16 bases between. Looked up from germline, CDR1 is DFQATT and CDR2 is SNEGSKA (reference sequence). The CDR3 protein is CSAAEAGVNQPQHF. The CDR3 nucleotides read TGCAGTGCCGCCGAGGCAGGGGTAAATCAGCCCCAGCATTTT.